This TCR beta chain was identified in a study of T cell responses to AZD1222 COVID-19 vaccine. V trimming: 6 bases; J trimming: 4 bases; junction bases outside the gene matches: 24. The CDR3 consists of 20 residues. CDR1 is MNHNY, CDR2 SVGAGI, per germline (reference sequence). Findings of the study overall: Sampling captured repertoires only after the peak T cell response. At study baseline, merely five or six AZD1222 recipients were seropositive. Nearly half of spike-specific TCRs reportedly go after variant regions that carry no mutations. After two AZD1222 doses, spike-specific TCR breadth and depth rose versus day 0.

A note on this clone: Its specificity is not known.

TCRdb's table, derived via immunoSEQ multiplex PCR, lists solely in-frame clones and lacks some. This table holds 85,000 to 100,000 clones, roughly 90% found once. This material consisted of peripheral blood, taken on day 0 of AZD1222 vaccination. This sequence originates from an adult in good health. The chain uses TRBV6-6 and TRBJ2-7, with 10 bases matching TRBD1. The CDR3 here is CASSSVGPGQGRGGRYEQYF. The CDR3 DNA sequence: TGTGCCAGCAGCTCCGTGGGTCCGGGACAGGGGCGAGGGGGGAGATACGAGCAGTACTTC.